In its sample, the clone carrying this TCR beta chain was seen many times. Every ophthalmopathy donor presented moderate-to-severe activity, CAS ≥3, NOSPECS ≥4 and duration under 3 months. Investigators amplified TCR beta CDR3 regions from RNA transcripts. Second-round multiplex PCR came after first-round RT-PCR with HTBI primers. TCRdb re-called the multiplex PCR reads through MiXCR, storing one row per CDR3 protein. The repertoire holds about 40,000 distinct CDR3 sequences, with 52% as singletons. The source of the sample is a study of Graves' ophthalmopathy and Graves' hyperthyroidism. Looked up from germline, CDR1 is WNHNN and CDR2 is SYGVQD (reference sequence). V lost 0 bases, J lost 0 bases, and 2 bases stayed unmatched. The CDR3 runs to 16 residues.

The material sequenced was peripheral blood. The chain links TRBV10-1 to TRBJ2-1; 7 bases line up with TRBD2. This sequence originates from an adult man with Graves' ophthalmopathy. This CDR3 is CASSESTGGSYNEQFF. CDR3 DNA: TGCGCCAGCAGTGAGTCGACGGGGGGCTCCTACAATGAGCAGTTCTTC.